The T cell receptor (beta chain) described here comes from a study of blood T cell repertoires in COVID-19. Study overall: PBMCs, B-cell-depleted T cells, or T cells were the source of the cDNA or gDNA that made up the material.

Germline loops: CDR1 MGHDK, CDR2 SYGVNS. The CDR3 is made up of 16 amino acids. Germline trimming cut 8 bases from V and 0 bases from J; bases unmatched to any gene: 4. Study processing details: Researchers report that nucleated cell counts were estimated from reference gene primer amplification. Using immunoSEQ multiplex PCR, the repertoire was profiled, and TCRdb retains in-frame clones only, with some absent. V and J calls plus clone size are reproduced from that table; the DNA served to infer D and trimming. The sample records about 100,000 clones, 90% to 95% being singletons. The specimen was peripheral blood. This chain links TRBV25-1 with TRBJ2-6; 10 bases line up with TRBD1. This sequence originates from a human donor in a cohort sampled during active COVID-19. The CDR3: CASAGTGDSGANVLTF. In DNA, the CDR3 is TGTGCCAGCGCCGGGACAGGGGACTCTGGGGCCAACGTCCTGACTTTC. The full variable domain, in which reference TRBV25-1 and TRBJ2-6 provide the parts outside the CDR3, is EADIYQTPRYLVIGTGKKITLECSQTMGHDKMYWYQQDPGMELHLIHYSYGVNSTEKGDLSSESTVSRIRTEHFPLTLESARPSHTSQYLCASAGTGDSGANVLTFGAGSRLTVL.